Below, 32 T cell receptor beta chains from the same sample are listed, as sequenced in a study of human versus mouse CDR3 diversity and MHC coevolution. Repertoires were generated with immunoSEQ multiplex PCR, while TCRdb's copy carries only in-frame clones and drops some. The profile shows 50,000 to 70,000 clones, about 94% of them singletons. Sequenced material: naive CD4+ T cells from blood. The sample's subset: CD45RO-negative CD62L-positive naive CD4 T cells. The receptors derive from a person aged 55-75 years in good health.

A single count supports this clone. The chain combines TRBV14 with TRBJ2-1; the match to TRBD2 covers 12 bases. In germline, CDR1 is SGHDN, CDR2 FVKESK. The CDR3 runs 16 residues. Trimming removed 1 base from V and 2 bases from J; junction bases left unmatched: 0. The CDR3 reads CASSQGLAGAYNEQFF. The CDR3 nucleotides read TGTGCCAGCAGCCAAGGACTAGCGGGAGCCTACAATGAGCAGTTCTTC.

CDR3 sequence (DNA): TGTGCCATCAGCGTAGCGGGGACGAACACCGGGGAGCTGTTTTTT. This translates into CAISVAGTNTGELFF. The chain couples TRBV10-3 to TRBJ2-2; 8 bases match TRBD2. With V trimmed by 6 bases and J by 0 bases, 3 bases remained unmatched. The germline CDR1 and CDR2 sequences are ENHRY and SYGVKD. This CDR3 is built from 15 residues.

The rearrangement uses TRBV6-5 and TRBJ1-1; 7 bases map to TRBD1. Trimming took 5 bases from V and 10 from J; bases not matched to a gene: 13. Germline V gives CDR1 MNHEY, CDR2 SVGAGI. The CDR3 length is 14 residues. CDR3 bases: TGTGCCAGCAGTACGGACAGGTTCTTGGGAAGAGCTTTCTTT. Translated, it gives CASSTDRFLGRAFF.

The count of this clone is one. The V and J genes are TRBV5-6 and TRBJ1-3, with D possibly TRBD1 on 6 matching bases. Trimming cost V 2 bases and J 8 bases, with 14 bases left between them. CDR1 SGHDT and CDR2 YYEEEE come from the germline V gene. This CDR3 is 14 amino acids long. Here the CDR3 DNA reads TGTGCCAGCAGCTTCGGGACAATGAGGGACACCATATATTTT. This gives the protein CASSFGTMRDTIYF.

The chain links TRBV28 to TRBJ1-2; unclear D gene. The CDR3 contains 11 residues. Germline-derived CDR1 and CDR2 are MDHEN and SYDVKM. With 10 bases removed from V and 10 bases from J, the gap between germline ends came to 16 bases. This chain's CDR3 is CATETGSYYTF. The DNA of the CDR3 is TGTGCCACCGAGACGGGGAGTTACTACACCTTC.

CDR3 coding DNA: TGTGCCAGTAGTATAGGGGGAGACCCCTCCTACAATGAGCAGTTCTTC. Translated: CASSIGGDPSYNEQFF. The V call is TRBV19, the J call TRBJ2-1; D possibly corresponds to TRBD2 (5 bases). CDR1 is LNHDA and CDR2 is SQIVND in the germline V gene (reference sequence). This CDR3 contains 16 residues. Trimming took off 1 base at V and 0 bases at J, with 10 bases between the two ends.

The rearrangement joins TRBV5-4 to TRBJ1-5; the D is unclear. The CDR3 is made up of 13 amino acids. V was shortened by 0 bases and J by 4 bases, with 5 bases between the two germline ends. CDR1 SGHNT and CDR2 YYREEE come from the germline V gene (reference sequence). CDR3 loop: CASSLGHNQPQHF. CDR3 bases: TGTGCCAGCAGCTTGGGGCATAATCAGCCCCAGCATTTT.

The V call is TRBV5-4, the J call TRBJ2-7; 7 nucleotides match TRBD2. CDR1 and CDR2 from the germline V gene are SGHNT and YYREEE (reference sequence). CDR3 length equals 15 residues. Trimming cost V 4 bases and J 0 bases; bases outside gene matches: 7. CDR3 protein: CASSGNGGSSYEQYF. The DNA of the CDR3 is TGTGCCAGCAGCGGCAACGGGGGGAGCTCCTACGAGCAGTACTTC.

The CDR3 protein is CASSLSRSPTGIPQYF. For the CDR3, the DNA is TGTGCCAGCAGTTTATCGAGGTCCCCTACAGGGATCCCCCAGTACTTC. This rearrangement joins TRBV27 to TRBJ2-5; D may be TRBD1 (6 bases). The CDR3 runs 16 residues. CDR1 is MNHEY, CDR2 SMNVEV, per germline (reference sequence). Between the trimmed V and J ends, which lost 0 bases and 9 bases, there was a span of 20 bases.

The chain recombines TRBV12-5 with TRBJ2-3; D remains unclear. The V end was cut by 4 bases, the J end by 0 bases, with 11 bases between. Germline assignment: CDR1 LGHNT and CDR2 FRNRAP. The CDR3 totals 15 residues. DNA for the CDR3: TGTGCTAGTGGTTCCCCCCACGGGAGCACAGATACGCAGTATTTT. This sequence encodes CASGSPHGSTDTQYF.

The chain is built from TRBV2 and TRBJ2-4; 14 bases align to TRBD2. Per germline, CDR1 SNHLY and CDR2 FYNNEI. The CDR3 loop spans 16 amino acids. V gave up 8 bases and J gave up 1 base; unmatched junction bases: 4. The CDR3 spells CASLGLAGVAKNIQYF. The CDR3 DNA is TGTGCCAGCCTGGGACTAGCGGGAGTGGCCAAAAACATTCAGTACTTC.

The gene calls are TRBV5-1 and TRBJ1-1; 9 positions match TRBD1. Trimming took 1 base from V and 1 from J; bases not matched to a gene: 11. Germline CDR1 is SGHRS and CDR2 is YFSETQ. The CDR3 has 18 residues. CDR3 loop: CASSLSTPGQGRNTEAFF. The CDR3 nucleotides read TGCGCCAGCAGCTTGAGCACTCCGGGACAGGGCAGGAACACTGAAGCTTTCTTT.

The chain's CDR3 is CASSLTGQIQETQYF. CDR3 DNA sequence: TGCGCCAGCAGCTTGACGGGACAGATTCAAGAGACCCAGTACTTC. This chain joins TRBV5-1 and TRBJ2-5, with 7 nucleotides matching TRBD1. V lost 1 base to trimming and J lost 2 bases; unmatched junction nucleotides: 5. Germline V lookup: CDR1 SGHRS, CDR2 YFSETQ. This CDR3 spans 15 amino acids.

V usage is TRBV6-5 and J usage is TRBJ1-5, with TRBD1 identical over 7 bases. The CDR3 has 15 residues. Germline loops: CDR1 MNHEY, CDR2 SVGAGI. V was pared by 6 bases and J by 7 bases, with 12 bases of the junction left unmatched. The chain's CDR3 is CASSSDRDWGQPQHF. The CDR3, as DNA: TGTGCCAGCAGCAGCGACAGGGATTGGGGGCAGCCCCAGCATTTT.

The rearrangement uses TRBV4-1 and TRBJ1-4; 8 bases are a match to TRBD1. Unmatched junction bases numbered 9, after V lost 4 bases and J lost 5 bases. CDR3 size: 16 residues. CDR1 is MGHRA, CDR2 YSYEKL, per germline. The CDR3 here is CASSPTTGGTNEKLFF. CDR3 bases: TGCGCCAGCAGCCCCACCACAGGGGGGACGAATGAAAAACTGTTTTTT.

The rearrangement uses TRBV30 and TRBJ1-1; D is undetermined. The CDR3 length is 11 residues. V was cut by 7 bases and J by 3 bases, with 9 bases left in between. From germline, CDR1 is GTSNPN and CDR2 SVGIG (reference sequence). For the CDR3, the DNA is TGTGCCTACCTGCAGGACACTGAAGCTTTCTTT. This gives the protein CAYLQDTEAFF.

This chain joins TRBV6-5 and TRBJ1-5; 10 nucleotides align to TRBD1. Germline-derived CDR1 and CDR2 are MNHEY and SVGAGI. V trimming: 5 bases; J trimming: 10 bases; junction bases outside the gene matches: 5. The CDR3 covers 13 residues. CDR3 loop: CASSPGTGDPQHF. CDR3 sequence (DNA): TGTGCCAGCAGTCCCGGGACAGGGGACCCCCAGCATTTT.

The chain has TRBV2 and TRBJ1-6; D may be TRBD1 (6 bases). The germline V gene encodes CDR1 SNHLY and CDR2 FYNNEI. The CDR3 totals 19 residues. V was trimmed by 0 bases and J by 6 bases, leaving 21 bases between them. This CDR3 is CASSEAHLGLQGRNSPLHF. The CDR3 nucleotides are TGTGCCAGCAGTGAAGCCCACTTGGGACTACAGGGTCGTAATTCACCCCTCCACTTT.

The CDR3: CASRLGQSTLYEQYF. CDR3 DNA: TGTGCCAGCCGACTAGGGCAGTCAACCCTCTACGAGCAGTACTTC. J is TRBJ2-7 and V is TRBV21-1; the table's D call, TRBD2, has no DNA check behind it. TRBV21-1 is classified as a pseudogene. This CDR3 region has 15 residues.

The genes are TRBV7-2 and TRBJ2-7; 11 bases agree with TRBD2. The ends lost 3 bases at V and 9 bases at J; junction bases unmatched: 4. The CDR3 is 13 residues long. CDR1 and CDR2 from the germline V gene are SGHTA and FQGNSA. The CDR3 region has the DNA TGTGCCAGCAGCTTGGACCTAGCGGGAGGGCAGTACTTC. Encoded protein: CASSLDLAGGQYF.

V is TRBV23-1 and J is TRBJ1-4, with TRBD1 identical over 10 bases. TRBV23-1 carries the ORF label, with uncertain function. Trimming cost V 8 bases and J 8 bases; bases outside gene matches: 5. CDR3 length equals 13 residues. The CDR3 DNA follows: TGCGCCAGCCGCGGGACAGGGGTGGAAAAACTGTTTTTT. Translated: CASRGTGVEKLFF.

The chain links TRBV11-2 to TRBJ2-3, with D uncertain. The CDR3 has 15 residues. Per the germline V gene, CDR1 is SGHAT and CDR2 is FQNNGV. The V end was cut by 8 bases, the J end by 4 bases, with 19 bases between. CDR3 protein: CASSLSVRSADTQYF. As DNA, the CDR3 is TGTGCCAGCTCTTTGTCGGTTCGGTCGGCAGATACGCAGTATTTT. Full variable domain (missing parts from reference TRBV11-2 and TRBJ2-3): EAGVAQSPRYKIIEKRQSVAFWCNPISGHATLYWYQQILGQGPKLLIQFQNNGVVDDSQLPKDRFSAERLKGVDSTLKIQPAKLEDSAVYLCASSLSVRSADTQYFGPGTRLTVL.

The chain uses TRBV29-1 and TRBJ2-2, with D hard to call. The germline CDR1 and CDR2 sequences are SQVTM and ANQGSEA. This CDR3 region has 14 residues. V dropped 7 bases and J dropped 2 bases, with 14 bases sitting between them. This CDR3 reads CSAQLTLNTGELFF. The CDR3, as DNA: TGCAGCGCCCAACTCACACTAAACACCGGGGAGCTGTTTTTT.

The rearrangement uses TRBV6-6 and TRBJ1-5; D is uncertain. This CDR3 spans 12 amino acids. Trimming cost V 5 bases and J 4 bases, with 6 bases left between them. CDR1 is MNHNY, CDR2 SVGAGI, per germline (reference sequence). DNA for the CDR3: TGTGCCAGCAGTCCACAGAATCAGCCCCAGCATTTT. Translating gives CASSPQNQPQHF.

In the case of this clone: The junction and the germline gene differ at one end; a read error may be behind it. Other DNA variants within this sample encode the same CDR3. The V call is TRBV30, the J call TRBJ1-2; D might be TRBD1 (6 bases). The CDR3 extends over 13 amino acids. Germline V lookup: CDR1 GTSNPN, CDR2 SVGIG (reference sequence). The CDR3 DNA reads TGCGCCTGGTCTGGGGGGGCAGACTATGGCTACACCTTC. Translation gives CAWSGGADYGYTF.

The chain is built from TRBV4-1 and TRBJ2-5; 7 nucleotides line up with TRBD2. The V and J ends lost 0 bases and 1 base, in that order; junction bases with no gene match: 5. CDR3 size: 16 residues. CDR1 and CDR2 from the germline V gene are MGHRA and YSYEKL. CDR3 sequence: CASSQDSSGIQETQYF. Written as DNA, the CDR3 is TGCGCCAGCAGCCAAGACTCTAGCGGAATCCAAGAGACCCAGTACTTC.

The V gene is TRBV10-3, the J gene TRBJ1-2; D uncertain. Between the trimmed V and J ends, which lost 6 bases and 0 bases, there was a span of 14 bases. This CDR3 comprises 15 residues. Germline CDR1 reads ENHRY; CDR2 reads SYGVKD. The DNA for the CDR3 is TGTGCCATCAGGGCTTCGAACAGAACTAACTATGGCTACACCTTC. Translation gives CAIRASNRTNYGYTF.

The J gene is TRBJ2-7, the V gene TRBV5-5; tentative D call: TRBD1 (6 bases). Germline CDR1 SGHKS, CDR2 YYEKEE (reference sequence). The CDR3 spans 16 residues. V shed 0 bases and J shed 4 bases, with 17 bases lying between them. This chain's CDR3 is CASSLALGGGKYEQYF. CDR3 sequence (DNA): TGTGCCAGCAGCTTGGCCCTGGGTGGGGGCAAATACGAGCAGTACTTC.

This clone was counted a single time. The V call is TRBV2, the J call TRBJ1-5, with no clear D. The V gene lost 7 bases and the J gene lost 5 bases, with 15 bases spanning the gap. The germline gives CDR1 SNHLY, CDR2 FYNNEI. CDR3 length: 14 residues. The CDR3 DNA sequence: TGTGCCAGCACTGAGCGGAGAGTGGATCAGCCCCAGCATTTT. Protein product: CASTERRVDQPQHF.

This sequence joins TRBV15 and TRBJ2-7, with D unclear. In germline, CDR1 is LNHNV, CDR2 YYDKDF (reference sequence). V shed 3 bases and J shed 0 bases, with 12 bases lying between them. CDR3 length: 15 residues. The CDR3 coding sequence is TGTGCCACCAGCAGCACACCGAGGCGCTCCTACGAGCAGTACTTC. Its protein product is CATSSTPRRSYEQYF. Complete variable domain (other parts from reference TRBV15 and TRBJ2-7): DAMVIQNPRYQVTQFGKPVTLSCSQTLNHNVMYWYQQKSSQAPKLLFHYYDKDFNNEADTPDNFQSRRPNTSFCFLDIRSPGLGDTAMYLCATSSTPRRSYEQYFGPGTRLTVT.

V gene TRBV7-8 combines with J gene TRBJ2-1; a possible D gene is TRBD2 (6 bases). Germline V gene lookup returns CDR1 SGHVS and CDR2 FQNEAQ. The CDR3 extends over 14 amino acids. V was pared by 1 base and J by 7 bases, with 11 bases between. The CDR3 loop reads CASSLVSGQNEQFF. The DNA for the CDR3 is TGTGCCAGCAGCTTAGTAAGCGGGCAGAATGAGCAGTTCTTC.

The chain couples TRBV18 to TRBJ2-3, with 7 bases lining up with TRBD2. J gave up 3 bases and V 3 bases, and 21 bases lay outside the gene matches. The CDR3 totals 20 residues. Germline CDR1 is KGHSH and CDR2 is LQKENI. DNA of the CDR3: TGTGCCAGCTCACCTCAGCTTTTCGGGCTTGGGGGTAGCGGGACAGATACGCAGTATTTT. Translated, it gives CASSPQLFGLGGSGTDTQYF.